The source of this T cell receptor (beta chain) is a study of T-cell reconstitution after alpha-beta-depleted transplantation in children. Points from the study as a whole: Roughly two months post-transplant, alpha-beta T cells reportedly originated from several hundred graft clones that had expanded.

Unique molecular identifiers tagged the TCRbeta library. TCRdb re-derived calls from the PCR reads in MiXCR, one entry per CDR3 protein. Among 490,000 or so distinct CDR3 sequences listed, approximately 10% were seen once. There are many counts of this clonotype. Antigen: not known. This clonotype originated in a child under 10 years old with inherited bone marrow failure, due to receive a stem cell transplant. Sequencing was performed on PBMCs, taken before TCRalphabeta/CD19-depleted stem cell transplant.

For the CDR3, the DNA is TGTGCCAGCAGCTTAGCCTTTAAGGGGGATGGTGAGCAGTTCTTC. Amino acid sequence: CASSLAFKGDGEQFF. This chain uses TRBV7-6 with TRBJ2-1, with D possibly TRBD1 on 6 matching bases. V was pared by 0 bases and J by 9 bases, with 15 bases between. The CDR3 is 15 amino acids. Germline-derived CDR1 and CDR2 are SGHVS and FNYEAQ.